A single sample is the source of the 8 T cell receptor beta chains below, sequenced in a study of T cell clones after liver transplantation. TCRbeta sequences of proliferating CFSE-low MLR cells were labeled alloreactive. The data were produced by immunoSEQ multiplex PCR, yet TCRdb's version contains in-frame clones alone and is incomplete. The data show around 1,200 clones, roughly half seen once. No antigen has been assigned to these receptors. Sequencing input: CD4+ T cells from cultured PBMCs. These receptors came from a human patient who received a liver transplant. A share of the T cells may be of graft donor origin.

V gene TRBV11-3 combines with J gene TRBJ2-3; TRBD1 matches 9 bases. Germline CDR1 is SGHNT and CDR2 is YENEEA. With V trimmed by 2 bases and J by 2 bases, 5 bases remained unmatched. The CDR3 runs to 16 residues. CDR3 sequence: CASSLTGGRVTDTQYF. The CDR3 coding sequence is TGTGCCAGCAGCTTAACAGGGGGCCGAGTCACAGATACGCAGTATTTT.

This chain links TRBV12-2 with TRBJ2-5; TRBD2, as called in the table, went unchecked against the DNA. TRBV12-2 is a listed pseudogene. The CDR3 covers 15 residues. In nucleotides, the CDR3 is TGTGCAAGTCGCCCCATTAGGGGGAGGGATGGGACCCAGTACTTC. It translates to CASRPIRGRDGTQYF.

The table lists this clone with a count of one. This rearrangement joins TRBV2 to TRBJ2-3; D gene ambiguous. This CDR3 is built from 15 residues. Trimming left V 7 bases short and J 2 bases short, with 16 bases between. Germline V CDR1 and CDR2: SNHLY, FYNNEI. Written as DNA, the CDR3 is TGTGCCAGCAATCCTCTCAGCGTTTACACAGATACGCAGTATTTT. Translation: CASNPLSVYTDTQYF. The whole variable domain, filled in from reference TRBV2 and TRBJ2-3, reads EPEVTQTPSHQVTQMGQEVILRCVPISNHLYFYWYRQILGQKVEFLVSFYNNEISEKSEIFDDQFSVERPDGSNFTLKIRSTKLEDSAMYFCASNPLSVYTDTQYFGPGTRLTVL.

This clone was seen only a few times. The V gene is TRBV5-1, the J gene TRBJ1-1; tentative D call: TRBD1 (5 bases). Trimming cost V 3 bases and J 1 base, with 16 bases left between them. CDR3 length: 16 residues. Germline V gives CDR1 SGHRS, CDR2 YFSETQ. This CDR3 is CASSSQGLGGNTEAFF. CDR3 nucleotide sequence: TGCGCCAGCAGCTCGCAGGGTTTGGGTGGGAACACTGAAGCTTTCTTT.

The chain has TRBV25-1 and TRBJ1-2, with unresolved D. CDR1 is MGHDK and CDR2 is SYGVNS in the germline V gene. The CDR3 runs 11 residues. V lost 2 bases and J lost 7, with 5 bases in between. This CDR3 is CASSELGGYTF. The DNA of the CDR3 is TGTGCCAGCAGTGAACTTGGTGGCTACACCTTC.

The rearrangement uses TRBV7-2 and TRBJ2-3, with D maybe TRBD1 (5 bases). From germline, CDR1 is SGHTA and CDR2 FQGNSA. Trimming left V 1 base short and J 3 bases short, with 11 bases between. This CDR3 is built from 15 residues. The CDR3 coding sequence is TGTGCCAGCAGCTTAGAGGGGCGAATGACAGATACGCAGTATTTT. Protein: CASSLEGRMTDTQYF.

This clone was seen a few times. The V and J genes are TRBV7-2 and TRBJ1-2; 8 bases match TRBD1. Germline CDR1 SGHTA, CDR2 FQGNSA. The CDR3 is 12 residues long. Unmatched junction bases numbered 2, after V lost 6 bases and J lost 5 bases. DNA for the CDR3: TGTGCCAGCAGTCGGACAGGGTATGGCTACACCTTC. Translating it yields CASSRTGYGYTF.

The V call is TRBV7-2, the J call TRBJ2-5; 13 positions match TRBD2. The CDR3 has 18 residues. The germline V gene encodes CDR1 SGHTA and CDR2 FQGNSA. With V trimmed by 3 bases and J by 4 bases, 11 bases remained unmatched. The CDR3 DNA is TGTGCCAGCAGCTTGGACAGAACCCGACTAGCGGGGGGAGAGACCCAGTACTTC. The encoded protein is CASSLDRTRLAGGETQYF.